This TCR beta chain is drawn from a study of blood T cell repertoires in COVID-19. Study context: Samples of COVID-19 (acute and convalescent) were obtained from the United States, Italy and Spain.

In the original processing: Cell counts per sample came from amplifying reference gene primers. Method: immunoSEQ multiplex PCR; TCRdb's copy keeps in-frame clones and lacks some. For V, J and clone size, that table is used; D and trimming come from the DNA. Found here are 250,000 or so clones, 65% to 90% of them singletons; the top ten hold under 2%. V gave up 3 bases and J gave up 5 bases, with 10 bases separating them. The CDR3 is 13 amino acids. CDR1 and CDR2 from the germline V gene are LNHDA and SQIVND (reference sequence). This clonotype was obtained from a man under 40 with active or convalescent COVID-19. J is TRBJ1-2 and V is TRBV19; D is unclear. Sequencing input: peripheral blood. The CDR3 loop is CASSISSVYGYTF. The CDR3 DNA reads TGTGCCAGTAGTATCTCATCGGTTTATGGCTACACCTTC.